This T cell receptor beta chain appears in the sequencing data of a study of blood T cell repertoires in COVID-19. About the research overall: Sites across the United States, Italy and Spain contributed samples from acute and convalescent COVID-19. Nucleic acid was either cDNA or gDNA, and it came from T cells, B-cell-depleted T cells, or PBMCs.

Under the authors' procedure: Reference gene primer amplification in the assay estimated nucleated cell counts. The method was immunoSEQ multiplex PCR; TCRdb's version includes in-frame clones alone and lacks a portion of them. The D gene and trimming were derived from the DNA, and the V and J assignments and clone size from that table. The sample shows about 220,000 clones, around four fifths of them seen only once. Trimming left V 1 base short and J 7 bases short, with 14 bases between. Per the germline V gene, CDR1 is SGHRS and CDR2 is YFSETQ. The CDR3 is 15 residues long. The sequence derives from a woman aged 55-70 years who had recovered from COVID-19. The genes are TRBV5-1 and TRBJ1-4, with D possibly matching TRBD1 (6 bases). What was sequenced was peripheral blood. CDR3 in amino acids: CASSLSRGAGEKLFF. DNA for the CDR3: TGCGCCAGCAGCTTGAGTCGGGGGGCAGGTGAAAAACTGTTTTTT.